The 20 T cell receptor beta chains listed next were all sequenced from one sample in a study of response to subunit inactivated influenza vaccine. MiXCR, run by TCRdb on the RT-PCR reads, gives a single entry per CDR3 protein. The sample has hundreds of thousands of distinct CDR3 sequences, 12% to 15% seen once. Here the sequenced sample was PBMCs from blood, taken 14 to 15 days before vaccination. Receptor source: a man between 50 and 59 years old who received an inactivated influenza vaccine.

The gene calls are TRBV6-1 and TRBJ2-7; D assignment may be TRBD1 or TRBD2 (5 bases each). CDR1 and CDR2 from the germline V gene are MNHNS and SASEGT. This CDR3 comprises 14 residues. V was trimmed by 5 bases and J by 3 bases, leaving 14 bases between them. CDR3 loop: CASSPRDPIYEQYF. The CDR3 region has the DNA TGTGCCAGCAGTCCCCGGGACCCCATCTACGAGCAGTACTTC.

Worth noting for this clonotype: The junction differs from germline at one of its ends, possibly a read error. The chain joins TRBV20-1 to TRBJ1-2; D is undetermined. Germline V lookup: CDR1 DFQATT, CDR2 SNEGSKA (reference sequence). This CDR3 has 12 residues. CDR3 nucleotide sequence: TGCAGTGCCAAGTCACCAAACTATGGCTACTCCTTC. Its translation: CSAKSPNYGYSF.

The chain uses TRBV10-1 and TRBJ1-2; TRBD1 might be the D (6 bases). This CDR3 region has 14 residues. CDR1 and CDR2 (germline): WNHNN, SYGVQD (reference sequence). The ends were cut back, 2 bases at V and 2 bases at J, with 9 bases in the middle. The CDR3: CASSEQGLNYGYTF. CDR3 nucleotides: TGCGCCAGCAGTGAGCAGGGGCTGAACTATGGCTACACCTTC.

This clonotype came up a few times. The chain joins TRBV7-3 to TRBJ2-2; 12 bases map to TRBD2. Germline CDR1 SGHTA, CDR2 FQGTGA. CDR3 size: 16 residues. The ends lost 4 bases at V and 4 bases at J; junction bases unmatched: 4. The CDR3 region is CASSSTSGRSTGELFF. The CDR3 DNA sequence: TGTGCCAGCAGCTCGACTAGCGGGAGAAGCACCGGGGAGCTGTTTTTT.

The rearrangement joins TRBV12-3 or TRBV12-4 to TRBJ2-1; no firm D call. The V end was cut by 5 bases, the J end by 6 bases, with 8 bases between. The CDR3 is made up of 12 amino acids. Written as DNA, the CDR3 is TGTGCCAGCAGTCAAAACGGCAATGAGCAGTTCTTC. It specifies CASSQNGNEQFF.

The chain links TRBV18 to TRBJ2-7, with D perhaps TRBD2 (6 bases). V shed 1 base and J shed 0 bases, with 19 bases lying between them. The CDR3 runs to 18 residues. Germline V gives CDR1 KGHSH, CDR2 LQKENI. The CDR3 loop reads CASSPRRVSVHHSYEQYF. CDR3 nucleotides: TGTGCCAGCTCACCACGGAGGGTCTCTGTACATCACTCCTACGAGCAGTACTTC.

The chain carries TRBV27 and TRBJ2-3, with 7 bases lining up with TRBD1. After removal of 6 bases from V and 7 bases from J, the junction contained 1 base not matched to a gene. CDR1 and CDR2 from the germline V gene are MNHEY and SMNVEV (reference sequence). The CDR3 is 11 amino acids. CDR3 protein: CASRTGHTQYF. The DNA for the CDR3 is TGTGCCAGCAGGACAGGGCATACGCAGTATTTT.

This chain connects TRBV27 to TRBJ2-3; D gene ambiguous. Germline V gene lookup returns CDR1 MNHEY and CDR2 SMNVEV (reference sequence). The length of the CDR3 is 14 residues. The ends were cut back, 0 bases at V and 6 bases at J, with 10 bases in the middle. The CDR3 sequence: CASSLSEVSDTQYF. The CDR3 DNA sequence: TGTGCCAGCAGTTTATCTGAGGTTTCGGATACGCAGTATTTT.

This clonotype has a handful of counts. The chain joins TRBV20-1 to TRBJ1-1; possible D gene TRBD1, 6 bases. CDR3 length: 13 amino acids. The V gene's germline CDR1 is DFQATT and CDR2 SNEGSKA (reference sequence). V dropped 6 bases and J dropped 1 base, with 12 bases sitting between them. In nucleotides, the CDR3 is TGCAGTGCGGGACAACCACCGAACACTGAAGCTTTCTTT. It encodes CSAGQPPNTEAFF.

The chain links TRBV10-2 to TRBJ2-3; 9 nucleotides agree with TRBD2. Germline assignment: CDR1 WSHSY and CDR2 SAAADI. The CDR3 is 16 amino acids. V gave up 6 bases and J gave up 5 bases; unmatched junction bases: 12. The CDR3 sequence is CASSSREVAGEDTQYF. The DNA of the CDR3 is TGCGCCAGCAGCTCGCGGGAAGTAGCGGGGGAAGATACGCAGTATTTT.

The V call is TRBV20-1, the J call TRBJ1-4; 10 positions agree with TRBD1. CDR3 size: 15 residues. Germline-derived CDR1 and CDR2 are DFQATT and SNEGSKA (reference sequence). V shed 5 bases and J 8 bases; nucleotides not matched to a gene: 11. The CDR3 DNA is TGCAGTGCTGACGCCCGACAGGGGGCGACGGAAAAACTGTTTTTT. Translated, it gives CSADARQGATEKLFF.

This clonotype was observed a few times. The chain couples TRBV6-1 to TRBJ2-3; 14 bases match TRBD2. V dropped 6 bases and J dropped 6; count of bases not matched to a gene: 8. This CDR3 spans 16 amino acids. The V gene's germline CDR1 is MNHNS and CDR2 SASEGT. Here the CDR3 reads CASRHPTSGGADTQYF. The CDR3 coding sequence is TGTGCCAGCAGGCATCCGACTAGCGGGGGGGCTGATACGCAGTATTTT.

In its sample, this clonotype was seen a few times. The rearrangement links TRBV12-3 or TRBV12-4 to TRBJ2-5, with TRBD1 matching over 9 bases. The V segment lost 3 bases and the J segment 6 bases; nucleotides outside the gene matches: 5. The CDR3 runs to 14 residues. This chain's CDR3 is CASSFGTGKKTQYF. CDR3 in DNA: TGTGCCAGCAGTTTCGGGACAGGGAAAAAGACCCAGTACTTC.

In the case of this clonotype: An end of the junction differs from the germline gene, which may be a read error. The J gene is TRBJ1-5, the V gene TRBV12-3 or TRBV12-4; no reliable D call. This CDR3 comprises 14 residues. The chain's CDR3 is CASSLDGRNQHQHF. CDR3 sequence (DNA): TGTGCCAGCAGCTTGGACGGCCGCAATCAGCACCAGCATTTT.

The V and J genes are TRBV7-2 and TRBJ2-2; D gene ambiguous. Looked up from germline, CDR1 is SGHTA and CDR2 is FQGNSA. The V and J ends lost 4 bases and 1 base respectively, with 13 bases between them. The CDR3 is 16 amino acids. The CDR3 coding sequence is TGTGCCAGCAGCTCCTTGGGAATTAAGAACACCGGGGAGCTGTTTTTT. Residues: CASSSLGIKNTGELFF.

This clonotype was seen many times. CDR3 protein: CAISWTGGENEQYF. CDR3 DNA: TGTGCCATCAGCTGGACAGGGGGCGAGAACGAGCAGTACTTC. This chain uses TRBV10-3 with TRBJ2-7; 11 nucleotides match TRBD1. The CDR3 is made up of 14 amino acids. V lost 6 bases and J lost 5; bases outside the gene matches: 6. Germline V CDR1 and CDR2: ENHRY, SYGVKD.

There are a few counts of this clonotype. This sequence joins TRBV7-9 and TRBJ2-1; the match to TRBD2 covers 10 bases. Unmatched junction bases numbered 12, after V lost 3 bases and J lost 7 bases. This CDR3 spans 17 amino acids. The germline V gene has CDR1 SEHNR and CDR2 FQNEAQ (reference sequence). The CDR3 nucleotides read TGTGCCAGCAGCTTTACCGCCCAGACTAGCGGGTCAAATGAGCAGTTCTTC. This codes for CASSFTAQTSGSNEQFF. Based on the CDR3 plus reference TRBV7-9 and TRBJ2-1, the full variable domain is DTGVSQNPRHKITKRGQNVTFRCDPISEHNRLYWYRQTLGQGPEFLTYFQNEAQLEKSRLLSDRFSAERPKGSFSTLEIQRTEQGDSAMYLCASSFTAQTSGSNEQFFGPGTRLTVL.

In this sample, this clonotype turned up a few times. The V and J genes are TRBV9 and TRBJ2-1; TRBD1 is a possible D gene (6 bases). The germline V and J ends were trimmed by 0 bases and 5 bases, with 12 bases remaining between them. The CDR3 has 15 amino acids. CDR1 is SGDLS, CDR2 YYNGEE, per germline. The DNA of the CDR3 is TGTGCCAGCAGCGTAGGCAGGGGCAAACACAATGAGCAGTTCTTC. Its protein is CASSVGRGKHNEQFF.

V usage is TRBV4-1 and J usage is TRBJ2-5; weak D call: TRBD1 (6 bases). The germline V and J ends were trimmed by 0 bases and 4 bases, with 12 bases remaining between them. Per the germline V gene, CDR1 is MGHRA and CDR2 is YSYEKL. The CDR3 sequence is 15 residues long. The CDR3: CASSQDPGAGETQYF. CDR3 DNA: TGCGCCAGCAGCCAAGATCCAGGGGCAGGAGAGACCCAGTACTTC.

Ten or more counts support this clonotype. The CDR3 loop is CASSRNYGYTF. The CDR3, as DNA: TGTGCCAGCAGTCGGAACTATGGCTACACCTTC. The rearrangement uses TRBV28 and TRBJ1-2; D remains unclear. V was pared by 5 bases and J by 2 bases, with 3 bases between. Germline-derived CDR1 and CDR2 are MDHEN and SYDVKM. CDR3 length: 11 residues.